This T cell receptor beta chain was captured in a study of T-cell reconstitution after alpha-beta-depleted transplantation in children. This clonotype appeared many times. Preparation of the TCRbeta library was carried out with unique molecular identifiers. TCRdb re-analysed the PCR reads in MiXCR, keeping a single row per CDR3 protein. The table shows around 370,000 distinct CDR3 sequences, with under 13% occurring only once. This CDR3 comprises 14 residues. Deletions cut 3 bases from V and 7 bases from J, with 14 bases between. The germline CDR1 and CDR2 sequences are SGHTA and FQGTGA. This TCR was sampled from a human donor who donated a stem cell graft to a child with acute lymphoblastic leukemia. The starting material was PBMCs from the stem cell graft donor, obtained from the stem cell graft. V is TRBV7-3 and J is TRBJ2-3; possibly TRBD2 for D (5 bases). The CDR3 protein is CASSLAGPTYTQYF. In DNA, the CDR3 is TGTGCCAGCAGCTTGGCGGGTCCTACGTATACGCAGTATTTT. Drawing the rest from reference TRBV7-3 and TRBJ2-3, the complete variable domain is GAGVSQTPSNKVTEKGKYVELRCDPISGHTALYWYRQSLGQGPEFLIYFQGTGAADDSGLPNDRFFAVRPEGSVSTLKIQRTERGDSAVYLCASSLAGPTYTQYFGPGTRLTVL.